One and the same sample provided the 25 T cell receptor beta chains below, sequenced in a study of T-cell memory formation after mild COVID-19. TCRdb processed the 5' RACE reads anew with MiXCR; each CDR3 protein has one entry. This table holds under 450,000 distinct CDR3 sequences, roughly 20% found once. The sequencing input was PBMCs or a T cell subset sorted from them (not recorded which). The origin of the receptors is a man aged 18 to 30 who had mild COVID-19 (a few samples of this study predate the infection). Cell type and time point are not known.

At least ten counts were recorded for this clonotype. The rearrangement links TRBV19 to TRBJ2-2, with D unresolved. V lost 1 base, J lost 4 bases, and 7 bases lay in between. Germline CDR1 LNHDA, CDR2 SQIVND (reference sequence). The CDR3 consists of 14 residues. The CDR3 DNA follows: TGTGCCAGTAGTATAGTCTCGAGCACCGGGGAGCTGTTTTTT. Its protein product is CASSIVSSTGELFF.

CDR3 DNA sequence: TGTGCCAGCAGTTCCAGCATCTGGGCCGTCGGCGGGGACTATGGCTACACCTTC. It is translated as CASSSSIWAVGGDYGYTF. The chain joins TRBV28 to TRBJ1-2; D gene unclear. This CDR3 comprises 18 residues. Per the germline V gene, CDR1 is MDHEN and CDR2 is SYDVKM. V was shortened by 4 bases and J by 3 bases, with 24 bases between the two germline ends.

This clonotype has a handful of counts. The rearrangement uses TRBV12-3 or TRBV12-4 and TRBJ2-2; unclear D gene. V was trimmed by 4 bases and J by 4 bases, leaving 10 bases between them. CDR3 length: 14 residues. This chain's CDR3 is CASSSGTGTGELFF. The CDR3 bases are TGTGCCAGCAGTTCCGGCACCGGCACCGGGGAGCTGTTTTTT.

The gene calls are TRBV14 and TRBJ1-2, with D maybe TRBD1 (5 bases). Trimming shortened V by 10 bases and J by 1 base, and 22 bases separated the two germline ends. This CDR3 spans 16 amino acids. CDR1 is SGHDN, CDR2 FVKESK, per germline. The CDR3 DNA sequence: TGTGCCACCGAACCTAAACAGACAGCTTATAACTATGGCTACACCTTC. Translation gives CATEPKQTAYNYGYTF.

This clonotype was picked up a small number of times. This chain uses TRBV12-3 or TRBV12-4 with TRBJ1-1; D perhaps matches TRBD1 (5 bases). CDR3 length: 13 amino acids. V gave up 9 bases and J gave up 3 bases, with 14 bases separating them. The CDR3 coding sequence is TGTGCCAGTTTTGGGACTAGGGACACTGAAGCTTTCTTT. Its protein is CASFGTRDTEAFF.

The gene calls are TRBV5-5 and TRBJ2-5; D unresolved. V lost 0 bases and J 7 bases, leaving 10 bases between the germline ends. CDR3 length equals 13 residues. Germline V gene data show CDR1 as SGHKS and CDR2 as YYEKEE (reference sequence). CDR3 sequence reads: CASSLAPLATQYF. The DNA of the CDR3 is TGTGCCAGCAGCTTGGCTCCCCTCGCGACCCAGTACTTC.

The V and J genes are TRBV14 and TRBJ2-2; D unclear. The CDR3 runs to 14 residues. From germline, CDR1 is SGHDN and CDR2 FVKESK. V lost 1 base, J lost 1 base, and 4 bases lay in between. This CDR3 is CASSQAKNTGELFF. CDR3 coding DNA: TGTGCCAGCAGCCAAGCAAAGAACACCGGGGAGCTGTTTTTT. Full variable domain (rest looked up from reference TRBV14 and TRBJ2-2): EAGVTQFPSHSVIEKGQTVTLRCDPISGHDNLYWYRRVMGKEIKFLLHFVKESKQDESGMPNNRFLAERTGGTYSTLKVQPAELEDSGVYFCASSQAKNTGELFFGEGSRLTVL.

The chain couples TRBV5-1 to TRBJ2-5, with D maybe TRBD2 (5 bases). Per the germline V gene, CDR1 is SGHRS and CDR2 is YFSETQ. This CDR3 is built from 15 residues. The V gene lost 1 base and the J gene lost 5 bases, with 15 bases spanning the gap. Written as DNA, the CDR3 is TGCGCCAGCAGCTTGACTACGGGGTTGATGGAGACCCAGTACTTC. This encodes CASSLTTGLMETQYF.

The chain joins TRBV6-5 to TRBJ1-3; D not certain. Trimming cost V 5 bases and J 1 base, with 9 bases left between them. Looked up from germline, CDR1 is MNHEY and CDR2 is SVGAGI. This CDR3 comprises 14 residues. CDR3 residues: CASSINLSGNTIYF. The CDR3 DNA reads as TGTGCCAGCAGTATAAATCTTTCTGGAAACACCATATATTTT.

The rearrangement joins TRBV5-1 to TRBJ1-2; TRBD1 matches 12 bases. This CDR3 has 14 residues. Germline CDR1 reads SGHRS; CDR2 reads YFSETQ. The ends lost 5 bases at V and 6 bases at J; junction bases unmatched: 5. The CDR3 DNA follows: TGCGCCAGCAGTCCCGGGGACAGGGGGCATGGCTACACCTTC. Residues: CASSPGDRGHGYTF.

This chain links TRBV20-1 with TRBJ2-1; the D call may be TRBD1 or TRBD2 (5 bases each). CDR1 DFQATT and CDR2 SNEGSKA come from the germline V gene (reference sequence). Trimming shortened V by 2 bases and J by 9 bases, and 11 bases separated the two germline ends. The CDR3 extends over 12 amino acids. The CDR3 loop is CSARRGSGEQFF. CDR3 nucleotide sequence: TGCAGTGCTAGAAGGGGCAGCGGTGAGCAGTTCTTC.

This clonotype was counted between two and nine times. The CDR3 sequence is CASSLDRGAGYGYTF. CDR3 nucleotides: TGTGCCAGCAGCTTAGACAGGGGCGCCGGCTATGGCTACACCTTC. The chain employs TRBV7-2 and TRBJ1-2; 7 bases agree with TRBD1. The ends lost 1 base at V and 4 bases at J; junction bases unmatched: 6. The CDR3 is 15 amino acids. The germline V gene encodes CDR1 SGHTA and CDR2 FQGNSA.

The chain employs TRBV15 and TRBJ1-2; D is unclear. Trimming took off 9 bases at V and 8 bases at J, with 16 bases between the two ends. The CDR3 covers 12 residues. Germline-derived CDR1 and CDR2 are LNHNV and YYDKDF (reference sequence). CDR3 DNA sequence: TGTGCCACGGGCTACACAAATCGGGGCTACACCTTC. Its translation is CATGYTNRGYTF.

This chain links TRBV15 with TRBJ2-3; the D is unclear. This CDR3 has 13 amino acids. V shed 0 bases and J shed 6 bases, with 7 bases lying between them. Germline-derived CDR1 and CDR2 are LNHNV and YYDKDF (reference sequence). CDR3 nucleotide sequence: TGTGCCACCAGCAGAGACCTCGGGGATACGCAGTATTTT. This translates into CATSRDLGDTQYF.

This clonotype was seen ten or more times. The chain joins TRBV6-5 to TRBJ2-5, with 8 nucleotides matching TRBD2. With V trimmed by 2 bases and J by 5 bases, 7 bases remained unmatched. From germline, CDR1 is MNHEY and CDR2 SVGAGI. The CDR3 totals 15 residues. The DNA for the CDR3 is TGTGCCAGCAGTTACCTCGGTAGCGGGGTGGAGACCCAGTACTTC. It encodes CASSYLGSGVETQYF.

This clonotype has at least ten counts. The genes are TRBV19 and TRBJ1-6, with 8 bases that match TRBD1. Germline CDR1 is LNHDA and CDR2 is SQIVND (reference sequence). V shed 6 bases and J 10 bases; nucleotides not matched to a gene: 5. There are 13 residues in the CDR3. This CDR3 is CASSQTGESPLHF. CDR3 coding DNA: TGTGCCAGTAGCCAGACAGGGGAATCACCCCTCCACTTT. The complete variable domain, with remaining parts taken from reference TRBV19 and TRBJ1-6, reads DGGITQSPKYLFRKEGQNVTLSCEQNLNHDAMYWYRQDPGQGLRLIYYSQIVNDFQKGDIAEGYSVSREKKESFPLTVTSAQKNPTAFYLCASSQTGESPLHFGNGTRLTVT.

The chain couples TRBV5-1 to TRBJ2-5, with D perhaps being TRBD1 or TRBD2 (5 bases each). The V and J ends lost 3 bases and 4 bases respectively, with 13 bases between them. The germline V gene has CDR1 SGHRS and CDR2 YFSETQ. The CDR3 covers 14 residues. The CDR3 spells CASSYGASIETQYF. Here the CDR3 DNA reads TGCGCCAGCAGCTACGGGGCGTCGATAGAGACCCAGTACTTC.

The CDR3: CASENRGWNTEAFF. The DNA for the CDR3 is TGTGCTAGTGAAAACAGGGGCTGGAACACTGAAGCTTTCTTT. The chain uses TRBV12-5 and TRBJ1-1; 7 bases are a match to TRBD1. The junction had 6 bases not matched to a gene; V was cut back by 7 bases and J by 1 base. This CDR3 has 14 residues. Per germline, CDR1 LGHNT and CDR2 FRNRAP. The complete variable domain, with remaining parts taken from reference TRBV12-5 and TRBJ1-1, reads DARVTQTPRHKVTEMGQEVTMRCQPILGHNTVFWYRQTMMQGLELLAYFRNRAPLDDSGMPKDRFSAEMPDATLATLKIQPSEPRDSAVYFCASENRGWNTEAFFGQGTRLTVV.

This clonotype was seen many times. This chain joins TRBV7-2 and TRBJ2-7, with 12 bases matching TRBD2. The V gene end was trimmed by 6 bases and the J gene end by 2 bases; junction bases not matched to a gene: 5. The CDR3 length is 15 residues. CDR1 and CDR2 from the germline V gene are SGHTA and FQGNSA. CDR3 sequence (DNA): TGTGCCAGCAGACCCCGACTAGCGGGGGCCTACGAGCAGTACTTC. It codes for CASRPRLAGAYEQYF.

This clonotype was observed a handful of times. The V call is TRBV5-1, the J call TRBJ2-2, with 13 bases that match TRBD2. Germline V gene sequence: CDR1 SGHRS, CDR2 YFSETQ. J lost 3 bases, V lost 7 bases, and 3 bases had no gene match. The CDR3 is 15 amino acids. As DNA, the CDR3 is TGCGCCAGCTCAGGACTAGCGGGAGACACCGGGGAGCTGTTTTTT. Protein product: CASSGLAGDTGELFF.

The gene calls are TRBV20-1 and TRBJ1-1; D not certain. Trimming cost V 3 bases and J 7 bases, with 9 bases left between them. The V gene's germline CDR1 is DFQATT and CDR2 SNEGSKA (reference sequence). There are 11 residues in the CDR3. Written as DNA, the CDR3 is TGCAGTGCTAGTCCTACCAATGAAGCTTTCTTT. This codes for CSASPTNEAFF.

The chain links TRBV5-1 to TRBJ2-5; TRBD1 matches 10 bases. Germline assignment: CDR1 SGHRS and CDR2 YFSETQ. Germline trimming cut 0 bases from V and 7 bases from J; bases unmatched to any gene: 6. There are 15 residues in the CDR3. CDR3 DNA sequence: TGCGCCAGCAGCTTGGGACAGGGGGCTGAGGGGACCCAGTACTTC. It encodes CASSLGQGAEGTQYF. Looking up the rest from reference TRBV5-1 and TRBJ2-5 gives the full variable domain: KAGVTQTPRYLIKTRGQQVTLSCSPISGHRSVSWYQQTPGQGLQFLFEYFSETQRNKGNFPGRFSGRQFSNSRSEMNVSTLELGDSALYLCASSLGQGAEGTQYFGPGTRLLVL.

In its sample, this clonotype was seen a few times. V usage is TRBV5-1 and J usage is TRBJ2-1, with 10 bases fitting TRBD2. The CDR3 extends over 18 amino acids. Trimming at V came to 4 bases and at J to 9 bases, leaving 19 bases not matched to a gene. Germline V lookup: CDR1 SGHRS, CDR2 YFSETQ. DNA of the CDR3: TGCGCCAGCAGCCTCCGGGCTAGCGGGGGCCTTTTCCTGGTTGAGCAGTTCTTC. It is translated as CASSLRASGGLFLVEQFF.

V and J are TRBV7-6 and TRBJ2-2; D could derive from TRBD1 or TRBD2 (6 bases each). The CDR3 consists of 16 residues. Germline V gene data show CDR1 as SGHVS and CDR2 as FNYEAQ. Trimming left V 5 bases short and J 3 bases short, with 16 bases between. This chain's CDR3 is CASSGGGGQYTGELFF. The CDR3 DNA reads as TGTGCCAGCAGCGGAGGGGGTGGACAGTACACCGGGGAGCTGTTTTTT.

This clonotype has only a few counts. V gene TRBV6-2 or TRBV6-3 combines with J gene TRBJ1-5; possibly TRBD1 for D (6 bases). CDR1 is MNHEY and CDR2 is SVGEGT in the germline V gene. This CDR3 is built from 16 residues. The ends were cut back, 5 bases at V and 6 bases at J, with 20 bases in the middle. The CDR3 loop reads CASSHGFQGQRQPQHF. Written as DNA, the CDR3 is TGTGCCAGCAGTCATGGATTCCAGGGGCAGCGTCAGCCCCAGCATTTT.